These 28 T cell receptor beta chains came from one sample sequenced in a study of graft-versus-host responses after intestinal transplantation. Processing of graft tissue released intraepithelial and lamina propria lymphocytes. Clones were read by immunoSEQ multiplex PCR, and TCRdb kept only the in-frame ones, dropping some. The table shows around 16,000 clones, with over 70% occurring only once. The sequencing used ileum tissue, collected about 430 days after intestinal transplant. These receptors were collected from a human patient who received an intestinal transplant, so some T cells may come from the graft donor.

V and J are TRBV7-9 and TRBJ2-5; 10 nucleotides match TRBD1. The end of the DNA is better explained by TRBJ2-7, so the J call may be wrong. The length of the CDR3 is 16 residues. Germline CDR1 and CDR2: SEHNR and FQNEAQ (reference sequence). CDR3 residues: CASSNPTGGPINEQYF. CDR3 sequence (DNA): TGTGCCAGCAGCAACCCGACAGGGGGCCCTATCAACGAGCAGTACTTC.

This rearrangement joins TRBV5-4 to TRBJ1-4; weak D call: TRBD1 (6 bases). The CDR3 totals 19 residues. With 7 bases removed from V and 7 bases from J, the gap between germline ends came to 32 bases. The germline V gene has CDR1 SGHNT and CDR2 YYREEE (reference sequence). The CDR3 is CASRKTPPTGSGPPEKLFF. The CDR3 coding sequence is TGTGCCAGCCGCAAAACCCCCCCGACAGGTAGTGGGCCACCTGAAAAACTGTTTTTT.

J is TRBJ2-7 and V is TRBV6-6; no definite D call. From germline, CDR1 is MNHNY and CDR2 SVGAGI (reference sequence). The CDR3 has 15 amino acids. Trimming pared 7 bases from V and 3 bases from J, leaving 19 bases between. The DNA for the CDR3 is TGTGCCAGCAATGCCCGACCAGCTGGGCACTACGAGCAGTACTTC. Amino acids: CASNARPAGHYEQYF.

The gene calls are TRBV2 and TRBJ2-7; unclear D gene. Germline V gives CDR1 SNHLY, CDR2 FYNNEI. The CDR3 is 11 residues long. V gave up 6 bases and J gave up 4 bases, with 7 bases separating them. In nucleotides, the CDR3 is TGTGCCAGCAGGTCTTTTTACGAGCAGTACTTC. Amino acids: CASRSFYEQYF.

The rearrangement uses TRBV7-9 and TRBJ2-3, with 9 bases fitting TRBD2. CDR3 length equals 16 residues. CDR1 is SEHNR and CDR2 is FQNEAQ in the germline V gene (reference sequence). The V and J ends lost 3 bases and 5 bases, in that order; junction bases with no gene match: 9. CDR3 protein: CASSFQVAGVVDTQYF. The CDR3, as DNA: TGTGCCAGCAGCTTCCAGGTAGCGGGGGTGGTAGATACGCAGTATTTT.

The CDR3 bases are TGCGCCAGCAGCCAAGATCTTGGGCTAGCTAGGGGCACAGATACGCAGTATTTT. Its protein product is CASSQDLGLARGTDTQYF. This chain links TRBV4-1 with TRBJ2-3, with D perhaps TRBD2 (5 bases). Germline loops: CDR1 MGHRA, CDR2 YSYEKL. The CDR3 runs 18 residues. V was trimmed by 0 bases and J by 1 base, leaving 17 bases between them.

The V gene is TRBV5-6, the J gene TRBJ1-6; the D is unclear. Germline V CDR1 and CDR2: SGHDT, YYEEEE. The V end was cut by 0 bases, the J end by 5 bases, with 12 bases between. This CDR3 is built from 16 residues. The CDR3 loop is CASSLVGRSNNSPLHF. The CDR3 region has the DNA TGTGCCAGCAGCTTGGTGGGCCGATCCAATAATTCACCCCTCCACTTT.

This clone was picked up a small number of times. This chain joins TRBV7-9 and TRBJ2-1; 8 bases map to TRBD1. The V gene's germline CDR1 is SEHNR and CDR2 FQNEAQ (reference sequence). The length of the CDR3 is 15 residues. Trimming cost V 5 bases and J 3 bases; bases outside gene matches: 6. The CDR3 is CASSPTGTGYNEQFF. The CDR3 DNA is TGTGCCAGCAGCCCAACCGGGACAGGCTACAATGAGCAGTTCTTC.

The CDR3 DNA follows: TGTGCTAGTGGTCCAGCGGGACAAGGCACAGATACGCAGTATTTT. Protein sequence: CASGPAGQGTDTQYF. The chain carries TRBV12-5 and TRBJ2-3; D perhaps matches TRBD2 (7 bases). CDR3 length equals 15 residues. The V end lost 5 bases, the J end lost 1 base, and 13 bases lay between the germline ends. Germline CDR1 LGHNT, CDR2 FRNRAP.

J is TRBJ2-5 and V is TRBV6-6, with 7 bases lining up with TRBD1. With the DNA end fitting TRBJ2-7 better, the J assignment may be wrong. Germline assignment: CDR1 MNHNY and CDR2 SVGAGI (reference sequence). This CDR3 spans 15 amino acids. The chain's CDR3 is CASSYSGQAPYEQYF. The CDR3 nucleotides read TGTGCCAGCAGTTACTCCGGACAGGCCCCCTACGAGCAGTACTTC.

The chain carries TRBV5-8 and TRBJ2-1; 7 bases line up with TRBD2. The CDR3 sequence is 14 residues long. V dropped 2 bases and J dropped 5; count of bases not matched to a gene: 4. Germline V gene sequence: CDR1 SGHTS, CDR2 YDEGEE. Written as DNA, the CDR3 is TGTGCCAGCAGCTTTATGGGACTACACAATGAGCAGTTCTTC. This sequence encodes CASSFMGLHNEQFF.

J is TRBJ2-3 and V is TRBV7-9; D is uncertain. From germline, CDR1 is SEHNR and CDR2 FQNEAQ (reference sequence). This CDR3 has 15 amino acids. V gave up 7 bases and J gave up 2 bases, with 16 bases separating them. CDR3 in amino acids: CASTQSTTPTDTQYF. In DNA, the CDR3 is TGTGCCAGCACGCAATCAACCACCCCCACAGATACGCAGTATTTT. The full variable domain, its missing parts supplied by reference TRBV7-9 and TRBJ2-3, is DTGVSQNPRHKITKRGQNVTFRCDPISEHNRLYWYRQTLGQGPEFLTYFQNEAQLEKSRLLSDRFSAERPKGSFSTLEIQRTEQGDSAMYLCASTQSTTPTDTQYFGPGTRLTVL.

This chain connects TRBV27 to TRBJ2-5, with a weak D call TRBD2 (6 bases). This CDR3 region has 15 residues. V lost 1 base and J lost 1, with 10 bases in between. From germline, CDR1 is MNHEY and CDR2 SMNVEV (reference sequence). CDR3: CASSLFPGGQETQYF. The CDR3, as DNA: TGTGCCAGCAGTTTATTCCCCGGGGGCCAAGAGACCCAGTACTTC.

This clone has more than one count but fewer than ten. V and J are TRBV7-9 and TRBJ1-1; the D is unclear. The V end was cut by 2 bases, the J end by 4 bases, with 5 bases between. The germline gives CDR1 SEHNR, CDR2 FQNEAQ (reference sequence). The CDR3 runs 12 residues. This CDR3 reads CASSLLSTEAFF. CDR3 bases: TGTGCCAGCAGCTTATTGTCCACTGAAGCTTTCTTT.

The chain recombines TRBV4-2 with TRBJ1-2; a weak D match, TRBD1 (5 bases). The V gene lost 2 bases and the J gene lost 6 bases, with 16 bases spanning the gap. The CDR3 consists of 15 residues. Germline V CDR1 and CDR2: LGHNA, YNFKEQ. CDR3 coding DNA: TGTGCCAGCAGCCAACCCACCGGGACTCTTAATGGCTACACCTTC. Amino acid sequence: CASSQPTGTLNGYTF.

Only one count was recorded for this clone. This sample also contains other DNA sequences that code for the same CDR3. The V gene is TRBV4-2, the J gene TRBJ2-5, with a weak D call TRBD2 (6 bases). Deletions cut 1 base from V and 1 base from J, with 7 bases between. The CDR3 is made up of 14 amino acids. Germline assignment: CDR1 LGHNA and CDR2 YNFKEQ. The CDR3 loop reads CASSQGGVQETQYF. CDR3 nucleotide sequence: TGTGCCAGCAGCCAAGGGGGGGTCCAAGAGACCCAGTACTTC.

The chain employs TRBV4-1 and TRBJ2-1, with D perhaps matching TRBD2 (5 bases). V was shortened by 0 bases and J by 3 bases, with 15 bases between the two germline ends. The CDR3 length is 17 residues. Germline CDR1 and CDR2: MGHRA and YSYEKL. The CDR3 DNA sequence: TGCGCCAGCAGCCAAGAGTATTCCGGGGTGGACTACAATGAGCAGTTCTTC. Its protein product is CASSQEYSGVDYNEQFF.

V is TRBV6-5 and J is TRBJ2-2; 7 bases map to TRBD2. Germline lookup yields CDR1 MNHEY and CDR2 SVGAGI. J lost 3 bases, V lost 7 bases, and 8 bases had no gene match. The length of the CDR3 is 15 residues. The CDR3, as DNA: TGTGCCAGCACGAGATTTGGGGGGGACACCGGGGAGCTGTTTTTT. This codes for CASTRFGGDTGELFF.

This rearrangement joins TRBV2 to TRBJ1-6; D is unresolved. Germline CDR1 and CDR2: SNHLY and FYNNEI. V lost 4 bases to trimming and J lost 4 bases, with 5 bases between them. The CDR3 is made up of 13 amino acids. The CDR3 coding sequence is TGTGCCAGCAGTGGGCCATATAATTCACCCCTCCACTTT. It encodes CASSGPYNSPLHF.

The sample holds a few counts of this clone. CDR3 coding DNA: TGTGCCAGCAGCTTAGGTTTTGGGGACAGACAAGAGACCCAGTACTTC. The encoded protein is CASSLGFGDRQETQYF. This rearrangement joins TRBV7-9 to TRBJ2-5, with TRBD1 identical over 7 bases. The germline gives CDR1 SEHNR, CDR2 FQNEAQ (reference sequence). This CDR3 has 16 residues. Germline trimming cut 1 base from V and 2 bases from J; bases unmatched to any gene: 7.

The rearrangement joins TRBV2 to TRBJ2-7; 12 bases fit TRBD2. The CDR3 contains 15 residues. The V gene's germline CDR1 is SNHLY and CDR2 FYNNEI. J was trimmed by 6 bases and V by 5 bases; bases with no gene match: 8. CDR3 sequence: CASSYPPTSGSEQYF. The DNA for the CDR3 is TGTGCCAGCAGTTACCCGCCGACTAGCGGGAGCGAGCAGTACTTC.

The chain couples TRBV12-2 to TRBJ2-5; the table calls TRBD2, which could not be checked here. TRBV12-2 is a pseudogene locus. The CDR3 loop spans 14 amino acids. The CDR3 bases are TGTGCAAGTCGCGGGACTAGCGGGAGAGAGACCCAGTACTTC. This codes for CASRGTSGRETQYF.

This chain joins TRBV10-1 and TRBJ2-7, with D possibly called TRBD1 or TRBD2 (5 bases each). The V end was cut by 3 bases, the J end by 6 bases, with 6 bases between. The germline gives CDR1 WNHNN, CDR2 SYGVQD (reference sequence). The CDR3 extends over 11 amino acids. The CDR3 DNA reads TGCGCCAGCAGTGATGGGGGCGAGCAGTACTTC. Its translation: CASSDGGEQYF.

V and J are TRBV2 and TRBJ2-5, with TRBD2 as a possible D gene (6 bases). The CDR3 length is 14 residues. The V end was cut by 5 bases, the J end by 3 bases, with 13 bases between. The germline V gene encodes CDR1 SNHLY and CDR2 FYNNEI. CDR3 amino acids: CASSWRGRKETQYF. CDR3 nucleotides: TGTGCCAGCAGTTGGCGGGGCCGAAAAGAGACCCAGTACTTC.

This chain uses TRBV5-6 with TRBJ2-2; D call uncertain. In germline, CDR1 is SGHDT, CDR2 YYEEEE. V was pared by 0 bases and J by 6 bases, with 3 bases between. The CDR3 totals 12 residues. The DNA for the CDR3 is TGTGCCAGCAGCTTGGAGGCCGGGGAGCTGTTTTTT. Amino acids: CASSLEAGELFF.

The chain links TRBV4-2 to TRBJ2-1, with D possibly TRBD2 on 5 matching bases. This CDR3 region has 19 residues. V dropped 0 bases and J dropped 2 bases, with 20 bases sitting between them. In germline, CDR1 is LGHNA, CDR2 YNFKEQ. The CDR3 DNA is TGTGCCAGCAGCCAAGATCGTCTCCGTCGGGGTGGTCCCTACAATGAGCAGTTCTTC. It yields the protein CASSQDRLRRGGPYNEQFF.

This sequence joins TRBV2 and TRBJ2-7, with D perhaps TRBD2 (6 bases). This CDR3 contains 14 residues. The germline CDR1 and CDR2 sequences are SNHLY and FYNNEI. V shed 6 bases and J shed 3 bases, with 15 bases lying between them. CDR3 residues: CASRGLPTRYEQYF. CDR3 nucleotides: TGTGCCAGCAGGGGACTCCCCACGCGCTACGAGCAGTACTTC.

This chain links TRBV5-1 with TRBJ1-1; D call uncertain. The CDR3 is 13 amino acids. The V gene lost 7 bases and the J gene lost 0 bases, with 10 bases spanning the gap. Germline CDR1 SGHRS, CDR2 YFSETQ. CDR3 bases: TGCGCCAGCCATAGGGAGATGAACACTGAAGCTTTCTTT. Protein product: CASHREMNTEAFF.